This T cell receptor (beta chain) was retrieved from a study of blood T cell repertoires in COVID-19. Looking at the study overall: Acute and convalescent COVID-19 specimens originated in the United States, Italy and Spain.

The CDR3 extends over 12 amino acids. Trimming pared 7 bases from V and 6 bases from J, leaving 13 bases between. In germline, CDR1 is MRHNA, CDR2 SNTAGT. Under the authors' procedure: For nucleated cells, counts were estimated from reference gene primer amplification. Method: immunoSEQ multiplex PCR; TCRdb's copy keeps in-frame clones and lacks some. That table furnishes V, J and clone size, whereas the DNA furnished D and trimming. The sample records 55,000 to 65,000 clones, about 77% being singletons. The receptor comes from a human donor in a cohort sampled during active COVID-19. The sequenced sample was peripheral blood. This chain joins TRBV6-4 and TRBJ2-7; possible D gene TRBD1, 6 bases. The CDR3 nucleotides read TGTGCCAGCATTAGGACAGACGGCGAGCAGTACTTC. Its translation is CASIRTDGEQYF.